This record looks at one TCR beta chain sequence and its context. What it recognizes is unknown. The record originates from a study of beta chain features in type 1 diabetes. Whole-study results and caveats: There were fewer insertions and more deletions at the VDJ junctions of type 1 diabetes patients. TCRB CDR3s were moderately but significantly shorter in Type 1 diabetes patients in all four CD4+ subsets.

The isolated RNA, all of it, was reverse transcribed, so expressed TCRB transcripts were what got sequenced. Only in-frame clones appear in the TCRdb table, and some are missing; sequencing was by immunoSEQ multiplex PCR. The data hold roughly 160,000 clones, with around 8.3% observed a single time. Looked up from germline, CDR1 is ENHRY and CDR2 is SYGVKD. The V and J ends lost 8 bases and 1 base respectively, with 11 bases between them. This CDR3 has 13 residues. On average, the one heparinised blood draw given by each donor was about 100 mL. Stem cell-like memory, regulatory, central memory and naive CD4+ cells were sorted via CD45RO/CCR7/CD25/CD127/CD95/CD27.

Sequenced: central memory CD4+ T cells from blood. The rearrangement links TRBV10-3 to TRBJ1-1; D unclear. The TCR was taken from a woman aged 18-29 years with type 1 diabetes. The CDR3 region has the DNA TGTGCCATCCGAGAGACACCGAACACTGAAGCTTTCTTT. Encoded protein: CAIRETPNTEAFF.